This is a list of T cell receptor beta chains from one sample in a study of CD8+CD57+ T cells in acquired aplastic anemia. Each CDR3 protein is one row after TCRdb ran MiXCR on the reads. The sample contains roughly 420,000 distinct CDR3 sequences, 65% to 75% of which appear only once. What was sequenced was sorted CD4+, CD8+, or CD8+CD57+ T cells (not recorded which) from PBMCs. These receptors were taken from a human donor in good health, serving as a control. Each CDR3 is given with its conserved first and last residue. The D gene is left open where the match is weak. Expanded clones get a size class; other rows say once, few or many, or leave the size out.

v_gene	j_gene	d_gene	abundance	CDR3aa	CDR3nt
TRBV7-9	TRBJ1-2	TRBD1	NA	CASTVGGGRRIGSYTF	TGTGCCAGCACCGTGGGAGGGGGCCGACGCATCGGTTCGTACACCTTC
TRBV5-1	TRBJ2-5	NA	many	CASSPGQGQETQYF	TGCGCCAGCAGCCCCGGACAAGGTCAAGAGACCCAGTACTTC
TRBV7-2	TRBJ1-2	NA	NA	CASSLYRTYDEYFF	TGTGCCAGCAGCTTATACCGCACTTACGATGAGTACTTCTTC
TRBV7-2	TRBJ1-6	NA	many	CASSPHYSLSNSPLHF	TGTGCCAGCAGCCCACACTATAGCCTAAGTAATTCACCCCTCCACTTT
TRBV6-6	TRBJ1-4	NA	many	CASSYSGEKLFF	TGTGCCAGCAGTTACTCGGGGGAAAAACTGTTTTTT
TRBV7-9	TRBJ2-3	NA	NA	CASSFAGEGGATTYF	TGTGCCAGCAGCTTCGCCGGGGAGGGGGGAGCTACGACGTATTTT
TRBV7-9	TRBJ1-5	NA	NA	CASRGEGGNQPQHF	TGTGCCAGCAGGGGGGAGGGGGGCAATCAGCCCCAGCATTTT
TRBV2	TRBJ1-6	NA	NA	CASSTNSLSNQPQHF	TGTGCCAGCAGTACTAACAGCCTTAGCAATCAGCCCCAGCACTTT
TRBV13	TRBJ1-1	TRBD1	NA	CASRGTRGERTEAFF	TGTGCCAGCAGAGGAACCAGGGGGGAAAGAACTGAAGCTTTCTTT
TRBV7-6	TRBJ2-5	TRBD2	many	CASSDGLAGAFSRETQYF	TGTGCCAGCAGCGACGGACTAGCGGGGGCCTTTAGCAGGGAGACCCAGTACTTC
TRBV12-3/TRBV12-4	TRBJ2-7	NA	NA	CASSFFWPPYEQYF	TGTGCCAGCAGTTTCTTCTGGCCACCCTACGAGCAGTACTTT
TRBV7-9	TRBJ2-7	NA	NA	CASSLAPGCEQYF	TGTGCCAGCAGCTTAGCGCCTGGTTGCGAGCAGTACTTC
TRBV10-3	TRBJ2-7	NA	few	CAISEETWTEAEQYF	TGTGCCATCAGTGAGGAGACGTGGACAGAGGCCGAGCAGTACTTC
TRBV7-3	TRBJ2-7	NA	NA	CASSLLGGAENYEQYF	TGTGCCAGCAGCTTACTAGGCGGGGCGGAGAACTACGAGCAGTACTTC
TRBV2	TRBJ2-1	TRBD2	NA	CATSDPGLPRNEQFF	TGTGCCACCAGTGACCCGGGACTACCCCGTAATGAGCAGTTCTTC
TRBV7-9	TRBJ1-2	NA	NA	CAGIGMGDTEAFFF	TGTGCCGGCATAGGGATGGGGGACACTGAAGCTTTCTTTTTC
TRBV15	TRBJ2-3	TRBD2	NA	CATTAGGSADTQYF	TGTGCCACCACGGCGGGGGGGTCAGCAGATACGCAGTATTTT
TRBV24-1	TRBJ2-2	TRBD2	NA	CATSDSGRVLGELFF	TGTGCCACCAGTGATAGCGGGAGGGTGCTCGGGGAGCTGTTTTTT
TRBV7-8	TRBJ2-7	NA	NA	CASSRGGQTYHEQYF	TGTGCCAGCAGCCGGGGGGGACAGACCTACCACGAGCAATACTTC
TRBV5-5	TRBJ2-7	TRBD1	many	CASSLVNRGDEQYF	TGTGCCAGCAGCTTGGTAAACAGGGGAGACGAGCAGTACTTC
TRBV12-5	TRBJ1-2	NA	NA	CASSLGVYGYTF	TGTGCCAGCAGTCTAGGGGTTTATGGCTACACCTTC
TRBV20-1	TRBJ1-2	NA	NA	CSARGPMRGDTF	TGCAGTGCTAGAGGGCCAATGAGGGGGGACACCTTC
TRBV12-5	TRBJ1-2	TRBD1	NA	CASGPAGGDYGYTF	TGTGCTAGTGGTCCTGCAGGGGGCGACTATGGCTACACCTTC
TRBV2	TRBJ2-7	TRBD1	NA	CASSGGTGISDEQYF	TGTGCCAGCAGCGGCGGGACAGGTATATCCGACGAGCAGTACTTC
TRBV7-2	TRBJ1-2	NA	few	CASSPRNYGYTF	TGTGCCAGCAGTCCACGGAACTATGGCTACACCTTC
TRBV9	TRBJ2-7	NA	NA	CASSVDGGGRVKKYF	TGTGCCAGCAGCGTAGATGGTGGAGGGCGCGTGAAAAAGTACTTC
TRBV5-4	TRBJ2-7	TRBD1	NA	CASSMDREDYEQYF	TGTGCCAGCAGCATGGACAGGGAGGACTACGAGCAGTACTTC
TRBV30	TRBJ1-5	NA	many	CAWSVLGRSNQPQHF	TGTGCCTGGAGTGTCCTGGGCAGGAGCAATCAGCCCCAGCATTTT
TRBV19	TRBJ2-7	NA	many	CASRLTESYEQYF	TGTGCCAGCCGTTTGACGGAGTCCTACGAGCAGTACTTC
TRBV7-8	TRBJ2-5	TRBD2	NA	CASSLSAGGAEYF	TGTGCCAGCAGCTTATCGGCGGGGGGGGCCGAGTACTTC